The clone carrying this T cell receptor (beta chain) was counted between two and nine times. Its cognate antigen is unknown. Attached unique molecular identifiers marked individual cDNA molecules. TCRdb re-called the 5' RACE reads with MiXCR, one entry per CDR3 protein. This sample has about 130,000 distinct CDR3 sequences, with approximately 15% found just once. The germline gives CDR1 KGHSH, CDR2 LQKENI. V lost 3 bases, J lost 7 bases, and 12 bases lay in between. This CDR3 contains 13 residues. The sample originates from a study of early T cells in non-severe SARS-CoV-2 infection. Study at large: Sequenced material consisted of bulk RNA (from unsorted whole blood), and chains were unpaired. Study-wide results and caveats: Private and CD4 specificities were missed by VDJdb matching, which favored anti-spike CD8 responses.

Material for sequencing was whole blood. The chain carries TRBV18 and TRBJ1-1; D is perhaps TRBD1 (6 bases). The TCR comes from an adult who was a healthcare worker with PCR-confirmed SARS-CoV-2 infection or an uninfected control (not recorded which). CDR3 bases: TGTGCCAGCTCACCCATGGAGGACAGTGAAGCTTTCTTT. Translating gives CASSPMEDSEAFF.